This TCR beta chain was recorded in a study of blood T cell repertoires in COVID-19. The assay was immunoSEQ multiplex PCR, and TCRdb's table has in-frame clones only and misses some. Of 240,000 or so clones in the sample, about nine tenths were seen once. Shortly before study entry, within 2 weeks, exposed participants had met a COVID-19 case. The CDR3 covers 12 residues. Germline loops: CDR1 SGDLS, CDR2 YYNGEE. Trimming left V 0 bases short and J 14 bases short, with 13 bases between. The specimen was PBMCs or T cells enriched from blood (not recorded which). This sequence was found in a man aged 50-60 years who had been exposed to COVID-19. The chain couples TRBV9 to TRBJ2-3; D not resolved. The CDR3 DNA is TGTGCCAGCAGCGTAGAAGATCGGGTCCCGTATTTT. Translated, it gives CASSVEDRVPYF.